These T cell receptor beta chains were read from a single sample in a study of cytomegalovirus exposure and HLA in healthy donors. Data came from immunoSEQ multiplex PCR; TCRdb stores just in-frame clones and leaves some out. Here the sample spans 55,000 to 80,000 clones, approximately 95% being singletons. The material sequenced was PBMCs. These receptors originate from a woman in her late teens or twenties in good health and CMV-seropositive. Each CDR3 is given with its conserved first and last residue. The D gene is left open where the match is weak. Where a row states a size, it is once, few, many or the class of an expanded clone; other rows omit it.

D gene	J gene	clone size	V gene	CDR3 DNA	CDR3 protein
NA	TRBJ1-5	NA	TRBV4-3	TGCGCCAGCAGCCAAGATAGGGGGACCAATCAGCCCCAGCATTTT	CASSQDRGTNQPQHF
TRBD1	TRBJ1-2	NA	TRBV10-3	TGTGCCATCAGTGGGGGACAGGGAGGGGGCTACACCTTC	CAISGGQGGGYTF
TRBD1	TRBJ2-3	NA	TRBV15	TGTGCCACCAGCAGAGTACAGGGGCGCACAGATACGCAGTATTTT	CATSRVQGRTDTQYF
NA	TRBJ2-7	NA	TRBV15	TGTGCCACCAGCACCAGAATTCCCTACGAGCAGTACTTC	CATSTRIPYEQYF
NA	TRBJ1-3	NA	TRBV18	TGTGCCAGCTCACCGGGCAGGACTGGAAACACCATATATTTT	CASSPGRTGNTIYF
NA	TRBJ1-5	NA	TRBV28	TGTGCCAGCAGTTTACAAGTCGGGCCCCAGCATTTT	CASSLQVGPQHF
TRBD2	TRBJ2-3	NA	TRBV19	TGTGCCAGTAGTTCGGGAGGCGGAGGAGATACGCAGTATTTT	CASSSGGGGDTQYF
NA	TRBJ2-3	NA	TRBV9	TGTGCCAGCAGCGCCCGACGCCTACAGGGAAAAGATACGCAGTATTTT	CASSARRLQGKDTQYF
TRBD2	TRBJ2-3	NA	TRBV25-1	TGTGCCAGCAGTGGAGCGGGAGGGTTGACAGATACGCAGTATTTT	CASSGAGGLTDTQYF
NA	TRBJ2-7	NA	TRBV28	TGTGCCAGCAGTCTTAACTACGAGCAGTACTTC	CASSLNYEQYF
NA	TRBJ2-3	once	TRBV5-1	TGCGCCAGCAGCTTGCAAGATACGCAGTATTTT	CASSLQDTQYF
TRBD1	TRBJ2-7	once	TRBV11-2	TGTGCCAGCAGCCTTCCCGTCTGGACAGGGGTCCACGAGCAGTACTTC	CASSLPVWTGVHEQYF
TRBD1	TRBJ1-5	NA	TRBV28	TGTGCCAGCAGTTTTGGGACAGGGAGTACGTTTAGGAATCAGCCCCAGCATTTT	CASSFGTGSTFRNQPQHF
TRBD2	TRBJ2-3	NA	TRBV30	TGTGCCGCCGGACTAGCGGGAAACACAGATACGCAGTATTTT	CAAGLAGNTDTQYF
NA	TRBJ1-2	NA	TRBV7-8	TGTGCCAGCAGCTCACCTACCGGCCGGGATGGCTACACCTTC	CASSSPTGRDGYTF
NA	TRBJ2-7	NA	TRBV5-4	TGTGCCAGCAGCTTAGTGGCGGAGAGGGACTACGAGCAGTACTTC	CASSLVAERDYEQYF
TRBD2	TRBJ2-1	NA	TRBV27	TGTGCCAGCAGTCCGGGGACTAGCGCGTACAATGAGCAGTTCTTC	CASSPGTSAYNEQFF
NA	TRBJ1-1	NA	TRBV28	TGTGCCAGCAGTCTCCATGGTGGGGGGACTGAAGCTTTCTTT	CASSLHGGGTEAFF
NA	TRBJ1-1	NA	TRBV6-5	TGTGCCAGCAGCCCGGATCCCAGGGCAGCTTTCTTT	CASSPDPRAAFF
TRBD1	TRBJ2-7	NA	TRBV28	TGTGCCAGCAGCTCCCCAGGGGGGACAGGGCCCTACGAGCAGTACTTC	CASSSPGGTGPYEQYF
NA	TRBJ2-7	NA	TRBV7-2	TGTGCCAGCAGCTTTGACTACCTCTACGAGCAGTACTTC	CASSFDYLYEQYF
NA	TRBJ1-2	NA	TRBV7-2	TGTGCCAGCAGCTTAGGGACAGCAAACTATGGCTACACCTTC	CASSLGTANYGYTF
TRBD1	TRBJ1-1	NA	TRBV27	TGTGCCAGCAGTCGATCGACAGGGGGGTTGAACACTGAAGCTTTCTTT	CASSRSTGGLNTEAFF
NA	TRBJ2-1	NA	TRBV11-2	TGTGCCAGCAGCTTAGACTTAGCCGTCTACAATGAGCAGTTCTTC	CASSLDLAVYNEQFF
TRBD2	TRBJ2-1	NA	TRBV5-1	TGCGCCAGCAGCTCCTTAGCGGGAGGGGGGAATGAGCAGTTCTTC	CASSSLAGGGNEQFF
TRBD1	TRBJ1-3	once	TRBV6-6	TGTGCCAGCAGGCCAGGGACCGACAGGGGGTACACCATATATTTT	CASRPGTDRGYTIYF
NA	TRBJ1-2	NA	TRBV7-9	TGTGCCAGCAGCTTAGCGGCTTCTCTCTTTCGTGGCTACACCTTC	CASSLAASLFRGYTF
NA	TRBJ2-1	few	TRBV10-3	TGTGCCATCAGTGTAGACAGCAATGAGCAGTTCTTC	CAISVDSNEQFF
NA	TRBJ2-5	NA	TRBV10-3	TGTGCCATCAGTTTGGGCGACCAACAGTACTTC	CAISLGDQQYF
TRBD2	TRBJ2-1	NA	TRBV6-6	TGTGCCAGCAGTTACGGGAGGGGAGACTACAATGAGCAGTTCTTC	CASSYGRGDYNEQFF
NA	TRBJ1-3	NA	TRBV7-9	TGTGCCAGCAGCTTCGGGAGCCCACCAGACACCATATATTTT	CASSFGSPPDTIYF
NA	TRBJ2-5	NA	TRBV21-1	TGTGCCAGCAGCGAAGGAAGGGTCCAGCGGGGGCCTCAAGAGACCCAGTACTTC	CASSEGRVQRGPQETQYF
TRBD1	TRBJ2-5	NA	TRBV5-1	TGCGCCAGCAGCGCGGTGGGACAGACACAAGAGACCCAGTACTTC	CASSAVGQTQETQYF
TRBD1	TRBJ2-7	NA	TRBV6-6	TGTGCCAGCAGAGGGGGACAGGGGGTTTGGGAGCAGTACTTC	CASRGGQGVWEQYF
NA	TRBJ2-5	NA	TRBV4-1	TGCGCCAGCAGCTTAAGACAGCAAGAGACCCAGTACTTC	CASSLRQQETQYF
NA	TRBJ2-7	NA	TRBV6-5	TGTGCCAGCAGTTGGGGAGCGAGCCCGGCCTACGAGCAGTACTTC	CASSWGASPAYEQYF
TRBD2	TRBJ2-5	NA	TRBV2	TGTGCCAGCAGTGAAATTTCGAGACTAGCGGAGCAAGAGACCCAGTACTTC	CASSEISRLAEQETQYF
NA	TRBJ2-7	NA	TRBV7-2	TGTGCCAGCAGCTTAGCGTTACCCGGGATCGAGTACGAGCAGTACTTC	CASSLALPGIEYEQYF
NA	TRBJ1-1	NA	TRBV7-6	TGTGCCAGCAGCTTGAGGGTCAGAGGGGGAGTGAACACTGAAGCTTTCTTT	CASSLRVRGGVNTEAFF
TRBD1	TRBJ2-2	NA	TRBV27	TGTGCCAGCAGTTTAGCGCGCTCAGGGGGCACCGGGGAGCTGTTTTTT	CASSLARSGGTGELFF
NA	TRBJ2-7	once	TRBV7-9	TGTGCCAGCAGCCACGCCTGGGACACCTCCTACGAGCAGTACTTC	CASSHAWDTSYEQYF
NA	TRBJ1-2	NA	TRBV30	TGTGCCGAGGGGAGGGGATTTGGCTACACCTTC	CAEGRGFGYTF
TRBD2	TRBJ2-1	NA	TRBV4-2	TGTGCCAGCAGCCTCCTGAGGGACTATCAAGCGTCGAATGAGCAGTTCTTC	CASSLLRDYQASNEQFF
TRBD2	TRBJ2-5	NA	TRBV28	TGTGCCAGCAGTTCGGGGGAGGGGAAAGAGACCCAGTACTTC	CASSSGEGKETQYF
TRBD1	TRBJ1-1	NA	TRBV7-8	TGTGCCAGCAGCTTAGAGGGGGCTAACACTGAAGCTTTCTTT	CASSLEGANTEAFF
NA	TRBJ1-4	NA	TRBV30	TGTGCCTGGAGTGTTACAGGCTTTGGGGAAAAACTGTTTTTT	CAWSVTGFGEKLFF
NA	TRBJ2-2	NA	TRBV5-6	TGTGCCAGCGCACGGGGGGCGGTGAACACCGGGGAGCTGTTTTTT	CASARGAVNTGELFF
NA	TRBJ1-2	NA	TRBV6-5	TGTGCCAGCAGGCCCAATGAGGGCGGCTATGGCTACACCTTC	CASRPNEGGYGYTF
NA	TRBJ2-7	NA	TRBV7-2	TGTGCCAGCAGCTTATCATCCTCCTACGAGCAGTACTTC	CASSLSSSYEQYF
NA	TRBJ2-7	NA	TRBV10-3	TGTGCCATCAGTGTAGGGGCCTCAAGGTCCTACGAGCAGTACTTC	CAISVGASRSYEQYF
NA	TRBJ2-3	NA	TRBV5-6	TGTGCCAGCAGCTTGACGGGTTCAGCTAGCACAGATACGCAGTATTTT	CASSLTGSASTDTQYF
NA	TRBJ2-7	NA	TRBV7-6	TGTGCCAGCAGCCCCACAGGGAATAACTACGAGCAGTACTTC	CASSPTGNNYEQYF